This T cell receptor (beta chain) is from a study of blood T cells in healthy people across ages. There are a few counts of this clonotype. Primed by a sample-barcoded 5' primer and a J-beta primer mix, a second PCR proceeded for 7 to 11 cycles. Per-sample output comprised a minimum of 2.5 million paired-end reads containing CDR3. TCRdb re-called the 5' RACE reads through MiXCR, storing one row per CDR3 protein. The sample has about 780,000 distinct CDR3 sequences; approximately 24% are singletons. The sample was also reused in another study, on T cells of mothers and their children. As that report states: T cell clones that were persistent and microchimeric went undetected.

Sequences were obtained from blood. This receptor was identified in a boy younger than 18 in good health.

The CDR3 coding sequence is TGTGCCAGTAGTGACGGCCCGTGGAATGAGCAGTTCTTC. It codes for CASSDGPWNEQFF. This sequence joins TRBV19 and TRBJ2-1; D remains ambiguous. Per germline, CDR1 LNHDA and CDR2 SQIVND (reference sequence). This CDR3 spans 13 amino acids. The ends were cut back, 5 bases at V and 7 bases at J, with 12 bases in the middle.